This T cell receptor (beta chain) was observed in a study of shared clonotypes between healthy human individuals. Whole-study findings and limits: Across subsets, estimated richness was generally greater for naive than for memory populations.

Sequencing used immunoSEQ multiplex PCR; TCRdb keeps in-frame clones, though not all of them. Found here are about 1.1 million clones, 60% to 85% of them singletons; the top ten hold 0.89%. This clone came up once. Its antigen is undetermined. V gave up 6 bases and J gave up 4 bases, with 18 bases separating them. This CDR3 contains 15 residues. Germline V gives CDR1 MDHEN, CDR2 SYDVKM. Sequencing was done on a sample of memory CD4+ T cells from PBMCs. Described subset: CD45RA-negative fraction. The chain employs TRBV28 and TRBJ2-5, with a tentative D call TRBD2 (5 bases). The sequence was obtained from a man between 18 and 29 years old in good health. Some clones in this sample may be carry-over from other donors' samples. In DNA, the CDR3 is TGTGCCAGCAGCCCCATGCGGGCAGGCAGAGAGACCCAGTACTTC. Amino acid sequence: CASSPMRAGRETQYF.